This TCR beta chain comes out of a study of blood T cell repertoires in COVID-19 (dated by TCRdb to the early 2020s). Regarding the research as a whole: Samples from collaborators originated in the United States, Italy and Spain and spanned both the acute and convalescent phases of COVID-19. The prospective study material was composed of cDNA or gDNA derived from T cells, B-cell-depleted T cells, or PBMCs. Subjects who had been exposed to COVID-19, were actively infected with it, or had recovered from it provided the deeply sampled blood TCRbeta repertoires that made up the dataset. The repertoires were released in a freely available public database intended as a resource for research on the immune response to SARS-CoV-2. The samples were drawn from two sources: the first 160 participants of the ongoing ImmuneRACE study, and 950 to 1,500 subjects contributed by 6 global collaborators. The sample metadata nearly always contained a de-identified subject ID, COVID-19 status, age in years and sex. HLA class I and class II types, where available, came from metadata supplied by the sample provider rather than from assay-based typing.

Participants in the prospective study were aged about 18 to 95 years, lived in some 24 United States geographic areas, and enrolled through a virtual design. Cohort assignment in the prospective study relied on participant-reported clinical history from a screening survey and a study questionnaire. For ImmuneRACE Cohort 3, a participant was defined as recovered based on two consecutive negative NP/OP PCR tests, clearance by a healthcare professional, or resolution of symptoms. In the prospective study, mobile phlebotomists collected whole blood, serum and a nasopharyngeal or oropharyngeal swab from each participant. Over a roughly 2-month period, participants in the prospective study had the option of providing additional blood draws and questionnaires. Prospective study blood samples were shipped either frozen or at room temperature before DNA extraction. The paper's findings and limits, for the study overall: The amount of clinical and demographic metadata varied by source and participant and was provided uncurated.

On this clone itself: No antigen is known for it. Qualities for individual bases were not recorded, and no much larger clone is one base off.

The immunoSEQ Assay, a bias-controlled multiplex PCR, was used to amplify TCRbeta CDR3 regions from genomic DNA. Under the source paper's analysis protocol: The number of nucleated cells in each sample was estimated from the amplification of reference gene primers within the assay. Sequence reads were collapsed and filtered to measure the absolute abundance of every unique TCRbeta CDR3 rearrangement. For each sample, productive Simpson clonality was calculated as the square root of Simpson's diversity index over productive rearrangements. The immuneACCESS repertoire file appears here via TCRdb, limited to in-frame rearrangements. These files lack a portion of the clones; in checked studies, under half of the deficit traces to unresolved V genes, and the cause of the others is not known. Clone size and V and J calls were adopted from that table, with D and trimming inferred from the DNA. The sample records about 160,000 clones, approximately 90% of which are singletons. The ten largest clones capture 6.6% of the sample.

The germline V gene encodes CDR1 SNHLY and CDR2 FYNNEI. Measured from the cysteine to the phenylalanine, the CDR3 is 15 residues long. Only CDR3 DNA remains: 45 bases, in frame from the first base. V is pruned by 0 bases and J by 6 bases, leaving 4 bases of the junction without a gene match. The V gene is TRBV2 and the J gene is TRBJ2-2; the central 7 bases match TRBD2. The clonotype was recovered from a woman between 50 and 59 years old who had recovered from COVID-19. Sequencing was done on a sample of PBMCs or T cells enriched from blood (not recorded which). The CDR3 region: CASSEALRGAGELFF. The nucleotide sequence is TGTGCCAGCAGTGAAGCGCTTCGGGGGGCCGGGGAGCTGTTTTTT.